The 26 T cell receptor beta chains below come from one sample, sequenced in a study of T-cell reconstitution after alpha-beta-depleted transplantation in children (dated by TCRdb to the mid-2010s). Library generation was performed with PCR. TCRdb records Illumina HiSeq 2500 as the sequencer. TCR library preparation used molecular barcoding, with unique molecular identifiers applied to normalize quantification of the TCRbeta repertoire. TCRdb reworked the public reads: Q25 trimming with fastp, MiXCR clone assembly, productive beta chains retained. CDR3 protein duplicates are merged, each entry listing the most common genes and DNA. For this sample there are approximately 650,000 distinct CDR3 sequences; under 15% appear just once. 0.75% to 0.85% of the sample is held by the ten biggest clonotypes. The meaning of the sample's treatment or condition label: allogeneic hematopoietic cell transplantation with graft depleted of TCRalphabeta T cells and CD19 B cells.

The sample consisted of PBMCs, taken before TCRalphabeta/CD19-depleted stem cell transplant. These receptor sequences come from a girl aged 2 to 10 with congenital amegakaryocytic thrombocytopenia, due to receive a stem cell transplant.

V and J are TRBV20-1 and TRBJ1-2; 8 bases line up with TRBD1. V was clipped by 4 bases and J by 3 bases; unmatched bases: 7. The CDR3 contains 14 residues. The germline V gene has CDR1 DFQATT and CDR2 SNEGSKA (reference sequence). The CDR3 DNA is TGCAGTGCTATTCTCACAGGGGGAGACTATGGCTACACCTTC. Translated: CSAILTGGDYGYTF.

This clonotype was seen repeatedly, ten times or more. The rearrangement uses TRBV12-3 or TRBV12-4 and TRBJ1-5; D is undetermined. The length of the CDR3 is 11 residues. The V end lost 2 bases, the J end lost 6 bases, and 2 bases lay between the germline ends. The CDR3 reads CASSLRQPQHF. CDR3 DNA sequence: TGTGCCAGCAGTTTACGTCAGCCCCAGCATTTT.

Concerning this clonotype: A much more abundant neighbour one base away suggests this may be a read error. J is TRBJ1-5 and V is TRBV5-1, with 12 bases identical to TRBD1. The DNA end favors TRBJ2-3, so the J call may be wrong. The CDR3 is made up of 15 amino acids. Looked up from germline, CDR1 is SGHRS and CDR2 is YFSETQ. The chain's CDR3 is CASRHGTGGSQPQYF. CDR3 nucleotides: TGCGCCAGCAGACACGGGACAGGGGGCTCTCAGCCCCAGTATTTT.

This clonotype has only a few counts. CDR3 protein: CSVTPGLAGDEQFF. CDR3 in DNA: TGCAGCGTGACCCCTGGGCTAGCGGGCGATGAGCAGTTCTTC. V and J are TRBV29-1 and TRBJ2-1; 8 bases are a match to TRBD2. The CDR3 length is 14 residues. Looked up from germline, CDR1 is SQVTM and CDR2 is ANQGSEA. With 6 bases clipped from V and 8 bases from J, the junction kept 12 bases outside the gene matches.

The chain carries TRBV20-1 and TRBJ2-1; TRBD2 agrees at 11 bases. Losses at the gene ends were 1 base for V and 4 bases for J; bases not matched to a gene: 6. The CDR3 runs to 16 residues. Germline CDR1 reads DFQATT; CDR2 reads SNEGSKA (reference sequence). The CDR3: CSARVFPSGRYNEQFF. CDR3 nucleotides: TGCAGTGCTAGAGTCTTCCCTAGCGGGAGGTACAATGAGCAGTTCTTC.

Details on this clonotype: This may come from a read error, since a much larger clone is one base off. The chain carries TRBV20-1 and TRBJ2-7; TRBD1 aligns across 12 bases. Germline lookup yields CDR1 DFQATT and CDR2 SNEGSKA (reference sequence). This CDR3 is 13 amino acids long. The CDR3 DNA sequence: TGCAGTGCTCGGGACAGGGGGCAGTACGGGCAGTACTTC. Amino acids: CSARDRGQYGQYF.

The V gene is TRBV5-1, the J gene TRBJ2-7; 8 bases line up with TRBD2. Germline V gives CDR1 SGHRS, CDR2 YFSETQ. The CDR3 extends over 14 amino acids. V shed 6 bases, J shed 2 bases, and the junction held 7 bases outside the gene matches. The CDR3 spells CASTKGGGTYEQYF. DNA of the CDR3: TGCGCCAGCACCAAAGGCGGGGGGACCTACGAGCAGTACTTC.

This clonotype occurred many times. J is TRBJ2-3 and V is TRBV20-1; weak D call: TRBD2 (5 bases). The germline V gene encodes CDR1 DFQATT and CDR2 SNEGSKA (reference sequence). This CDR3 is 13 amino acids long. Trimming took 0 bases from V and 5 from J, leaving 9 bases between them. DNA for the CDR3: TGCAGTGCTAGAGATCAGCGGCTAGATACGCAGTATTTT. Its translation is CSARDQRLDTQYF.

This clonotype was found once. A read error may explain this, as a much larger clone is one base away. This chain joins TRBV20-1 and TRBJ2-1; no firm D call. This CDR3 spans 16 amino acids. Per the germline V gene, CDR1 is DFQATT and CDR2 is SNEGSKA (reference sequence). This CDR3 reads CSVPGDIEAPYDEQFF. The CDR3 DNA is TGCAGTGTCCCCGGAGATATAGAGGCCCCCTACGATGAGCAGTTCTTC.

This clonotype has just a few counts. The genes are TRBV20-1 and TRBJ2-7, with D possibly TRBD2 on 6 matching bases. Looked up from germline, CDR1 is DFQATT and CDR2 is SNEGSKA (reference sequence). The CDR3 length is 14 residues. CDR3 DNA: TGCAGCGCAAGTGGCGGCGGGGTACCCTACGAGCAGTACTTC. Translation: CSASGGGVPYEQYF.

This clonotype was detected ten times or more. The chain combines TRBV5-1 with TRBJ1-1, with D unclear. The length of the CDR3 is 15 residues. V lost 3 bases and J lost 1, with 13 bases in between. Germline CDR1 is SGHRS and CDR2 is YFSETQ. CDR3 bases: TGCGCCAGCAGCTCCCAAGGAAGAGGGAACACTGAAGCTTTCTTT. Translation gives CASSSQGRGNTEAFF. Filled out from reference TRBV5-1 and TRBJ1-1, the complete variable domain reads KAGVTQTPRYLIKTRGQQVTLSCSPISGHRSVSWYQQTPGQGLQFLFEYFSETQRNKGNFPGRFSGRQFSNSRSEMNVSTLELGDSALYLCASSSQGRGNTEAFFGQGTRLTVV.

The chain recombines TRBV5-1 with TRBJ2-7; D gene ambiguous. This CDR3 is 12 amino acids long. V was trimmed by 4 bases and J by 5 bases, leaving 10 bases between them. CDR1 SGHRS and CDR2 YFSETQ come from the germline V gene. This CDR3 reads CASSLELDEQYF. The CDR3 DNA reads TGCGCCAGCAGCCTTGAATTAGACGAGCAGTACTTC.

This chain connects TRBV5-1 to TRBJ1-4; 7 bases fit TRBD1. The V segment lost 1 base and the J segment 0 bases; nucleotides outside the gene matches: 15. The CDR3 runs to 20 residues. CDR1 SGHRS and CDR2 YFSETQ come from the germline V gene. For the CDR3, the DNA is TGCGCCAGCAGCTTGTTCCAGAGACCGGGACAGAAAGCAACTAATGAAAAACTGTTTTTT. It codes for CASSLFQRPGQKATNEKLFF.

There are a few counts of this clonotype. The chain joins TRBV7-9 to TRBJ2-5; TRBD2 matches 9 bases. The CDR3 is made up of 14 amino acids. J gave up 5 bases and V 4 bases, and 5 bases lay outside the gene matches. Germline CDR1 is SEHNR and CDR2 is FQNEAQ (reference sequence). The CDR3 DNA follows: TGTGCCAGCAGCTCCGAAGCGGGAGGTGAGACCCAGTACTTC. It codes for CASSSEAGGETQYF.

In its sample, this clonotype was seen many times. The chain links TRBV27 to TRBJ2-7; D tentatively fits TRBD1 or TRBD2 (5 bases each). CDR3 size: 17 residues. From germline, CDR1 is MNHEY and CDR2 SMNVEV (reference sequence). V was trimmed by 2 bases and J by 3 bases, leaving 20 bases between them. CDR3 sequence (DNA): TGTGCCAGCAGTTTAACAGGAACCCCGGCAGGGAGCTACGAGCAGTACTTC. Encoded protein: CASSLTGTPAGSYEQYF.

This clonotype appeared a few times. This chain connects TRBV18 to TRBJ2-1; 12 bases align to TRBD2. Germline V lookup: CDR1 KGHSH, CDR2 LQKENI. Trimming removed 8 bases from V and 6 bases from J; junction bases left unmatched: 17. This CDR3 region has 18 residues. Here the CDR3 reads CASTQFKTSGRPSNEQFF. The CDR3 DNA is TGTGCCAGCACACAATTCAAGACTAGCGGGAGACCGTCCAATGAGCAGTTCTTC.

This clonotype was seen repeatedly, ten times or more. The chain recombines TRBV2 with TRBJ2-5; TRBD2 agrees at 8 bases. The CDR3 loop spans 15 amino acids. Per the germline V gene, CDR1 is SNHLY and CDR2 is FYNNEI. V shed 5 bases and J 2 bases; nucleotides not matched to a gene: 7. As DNA, the CDR3 is TGTGCCAGCAGTCACCTAGCGGGCGCTCAAGAGACCCAGTACTTC. Its protein product is CASSHLAGAQETQYF.

This clonotype has ten or more counts. The chain employs TRBV5-6 and TRBJ2-5; 8 bases line up with TRBD2. The V segment lost 4 bases and the J segment 2 bases; nucleotides outside the gene matches: 7. The CDR3 sequence is 15 residues long. CDR1 and CDR2 (germline): SGHDT, YYEEEE. CDR3 in DNA: TGTGCCAGCAGCCCCACGGGGGGGTCGCAAGAGACCCAGTACTTC. Amino acid sequence: CASSPTGGSQETQYF. The full variable domain, its missing parts supplied by reference TRBV5-6 and TRBJ2-5, is DAGVTQSPTHLIKTRGQQVTLRCSPKSGHDTVSWYQQALGQGPQFIFQYYEEEERQRGNFPDRFSGHQFPNYSSELNVNALLLGDSALYLCASSPTGGSQETQYFGPGTRLLVL.

The CDR3 loop is CASSGNRGRDRPGELFF. The CDR3 DNA is TGCGCCAGCAGCGGCAACAGGGGGCGCGATCGTCCCGGGGAGCTGTTTTTT. The V and J genes are TRBV5-1 and TRBJ2-2; 9 nucleotides match TRBD1. The CDR3 runs to 17 residues. Germline values: CDR1 SGHRS, CDR2 YFSETQ. V shed 4 bases, J shed 6 bases, and the junction held 13 bases outside the gene matches.

CDR3 nucleotides: TGTGCCAGCAGCTCAGAACCTTCGACAGGGGTCTATGGCTACACCTTC. Protein sequence: CASSSEPSTGVYGYTF. The chain recombines TRBV7-3 with TRBJ1-2; 8 positions agree with TRBD1. The CDR3 has 16 residues. Germline CDR1 reads SGHTA; CDR2 reads FQGTGA. J gave up 4 bases and V 4 bases, and 11 bases lay outside the gene matches.

The gene calls are TRBV29-1 and TRBJ1-5; TRBD1 might be the D (5 bases). V lost 4 bases to trimming and J lost 0 bases, with 10 bases between them. This CDR3 is built from 14 residues. Germline CDR1 is SQVTM and CDR2 is ANQGSEA. The CDR3 region is CSVGKGPSNQPQHF. CDR3 coding DNA: TGCAGCGTTGGAAAGGGACCTAGCAATCAGCCCCAGCATTTT.

This clonotype showed up just a few times. The chain uses TRBV29-1 and TRBJ2-5, with D perhaps matching TRBD2 (7 bases). Germline-derived CDR1 and CDR2 are SQVTM and ANQGSEA. The CDR3 contains 14 residues. The V end lost 3 bases, the J end lost 5 bases, and 16 bases lay between the germline ends. Here the CDR3 DNA reads TGCAGCGTTGAGGCTTCCAGGGGAGGGGAGACCCAGTACTTC. Translating gives CSVEASRGGETQYF.

Only a few counts were recorded for this clonotype. The rearrangement links TRBV10-3 to TRBJ2-1; possibly TRBD1 for D (5 bases). V was cut by 6 bases and J by 7 bases, with 16 bases left in between. Germline CDR1 ENHRY, CDR2 SYGVKD. This CDR3 spans 14 amino acids. The CDR3 DNA sequence: TGTGCCATCAGGAGACAGTCTCTAAGGAATGAGCAGTTCTTC. As protein: CAIRRQSLRNEQFF.

The chain combines TRBV28 with TRBJ1-6; maybe TRBD1 (5 bases). From germline, CDR1 is MDHEN and CDR2 SYDVKM. The CDR3 has 16 residues. Trimming removed 3 bases from V and 2 bases from J, with 11 bases in between. The CDR3 DNA is TGTGCCAGCAGTTTTTCCCGACAGCCCTATAATTCACCCCTCCACTTT. It translates to CASSFSRQPYNSPLHF.

Turning to this clonotype: A much larger clone is a single base away; this may be a read error. The J gene is TRBJ2-1, the V gene TRBV21-1. TRBV21-1 is a pseudogene. The CDR3 loop spans 15 amino acids. The CDR3 sequence: CASSKVRSSYNEQSF. As DNA, the CDR3 is TGTGCCAGCAGCAAAGTGCGCAGCTCCTACAATGAGCAGTCCTTC.

This clonotype was detected ten times or more. The gene calls are TRBV12-3 or TRBV12-4 and TRBJ2-1; D assignment may be TRBD1 or TRBD2 (5 bases each). V shed 3 bases and J shed 0 bases, with 21 bases lying between them. This CDR3 is built from 19 residues. CDR3 amino acids: CASSFKGRINTGSYNEQFF. CDR3 coding DNA: TGTGCCAGCAGTTTCAAGGGACGGATTAATACTGGCTCCTACAATGAGCAGTTCTTC.